Described below is a single T cell receptor (beta chain) sequence and its context. Primers included in the PCR were 60 Vbeta and 13 Jbeta primers. TCRdb's copy holds only in-frame clones and misses some; the assay was immunoSEQ multiplex PCR. This sample's table has some 80,000 clones. This sample stems from a study of cytomegalovirus exposure and HLA in healthy donors. This CDR3 has 13 amino acids. V was cut by 0 bases and J by 5 bases, with 10 bases left in between. Germline CDR1 is GTSNPN and CDR2 is SVGIG (reference sequence). Sequenced: PBMCs. This clonotype was obtained from a man aged 45-65 years in good health and CMV-seropositive. The chain uses TRBV30 and TRBJ1-1, with D uncertain. The CDR3: CAWSVEGGTEAFF. The DNA of the CDR3 is TGTGCCTGGAGTGTGGAGGGTGGGACTGAAGCTTTCTTT.